This entry concerns a single T cell receptor (beta chain). This entry belongs to a study of blood T cell repertoires in COVID-19. V lost 6 bases to trimming and J lost 3 bases; unmatched junction nucleotides: 2. The CDR3 contains 13 residues. Germline V gene sequence: CDR1 MNHEY, CDR2 SVGAGI. The data were produced by immunoSEQ multiplex PCR, yet TCRdb's version contains in-frame clones alone and is incomplete. The sample carries about 95,000 clones, under 90% recorded once. What was sequenced was peripheral blood. The clonotype originates from a human donor in a cohort sampled during active COVID-19. The chain has TRBV6-5 and TRBJ1-5; 7 nucleotides align to TRBD1. The CDR3 sequence: CASRGQINQPQHF. The DNA for the CDR3 is TGTGCCAGCAGGGGACAGATCAATCAGCCCCAGCATTTT.